The source of this TCR beta chain is a study of blood T cell repertoires in COVID-19. The protocol was immunoSEQ multiplex PCR, while the TCRdb copy is restricted to in-frame clones and leaves out a portion. The sample yields a few hundred thousand clones, roughly nine tenths seen once. The CDR3 loop spans 15 amino acids. Per germline, CDR1 LGHNA and CDR2 YNFKEQ. Trimming took 4 bases from V and 5 from J, leaving 15 bases between them. The sequenced material came from peripheral blood. J is TRBJ2-1 and V is TRBV4-2; D remains unclear. The receptor comes from a woman aged 45-65 years who had recovered from COVID-19. CDR3 loop: CASSPSLSADNEQFF. CDR3 bases: TGTGCCAGCAGCCCATCACTCTCCGCCGACAATGAGCAGTTCTTC.